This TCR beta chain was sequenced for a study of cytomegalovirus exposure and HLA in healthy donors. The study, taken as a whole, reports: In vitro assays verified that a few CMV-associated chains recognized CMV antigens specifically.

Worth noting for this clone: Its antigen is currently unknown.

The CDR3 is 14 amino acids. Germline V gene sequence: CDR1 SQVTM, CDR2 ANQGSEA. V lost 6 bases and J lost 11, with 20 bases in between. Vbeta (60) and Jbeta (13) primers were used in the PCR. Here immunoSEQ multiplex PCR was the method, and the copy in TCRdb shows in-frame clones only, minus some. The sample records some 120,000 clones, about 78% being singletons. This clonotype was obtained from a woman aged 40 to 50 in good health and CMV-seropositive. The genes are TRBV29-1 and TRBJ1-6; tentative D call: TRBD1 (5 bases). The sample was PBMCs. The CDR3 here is CSVRAGVGLPPLHF. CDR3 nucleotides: TGCAGCGTCCGGGCGGGGGTGGGTTTGCCACCCCTCCACTTT.